Presented here are 8 T cell receptor beta chains from one specimen sequenced in a study of CD8 T cells in ankylosing spondylitis. TCRdb redid the calling of the 5' RACE reads with MiXCR, one entry per CDR3 protein. The data show under 250,000 distinct CDR3 sequences, 10% seen once. Sequenced input: blood, either unsorted or a sorted T cell fraction (not recorded which). Receptors were obtained from a male donor with ankylosing spondylitis or in good health (not recorded which).

This clonotype was seen more than once but under ten times. The J gene is TRBJ2-3, the V gene TRBV7-8, with TRBD2 matching 9 bases. Trimming cost V 6 bases and J 3 bases; bases outside gene matches: 7. Germline values: CDR1 SGHVS, CDR2 FQNEAQ. The CDR3 contains 15 residues. The CDR3 sequence is CASRTTGLATDTQYF. The CDR3 DNA follows: TGTGCCAGCAGGACAACCGGACTAGCGACAGATACGCAGTATTTT.

This clonotype occurred a few times. The rearrangement links TRBV7-9 to TRBJ1-1, with 8 bases identical to TRBD1. Unmatched junction bases numbered 3, after V lost 3 bases and J lost 6 bases. The CDR3 sequence is 13 residues long. CDR1 and CDR2 (germline): SEHNR, FQNEAQ (reference sequence). CDR3 nucleotide sequence: TGTGCCAGCAGCTTCGACAGGGGAGCTGAAGCTTTCTTT. Translated, it gives CASSFDRGAEAFF.

This clonotype came up many times. The V call is TRBV2, the J call TRBJ1-5; no reliable D call. V lost 4 bases to trimming and J lost 6 bases, with 22 bases between them. The germline gives CDR1 SNHLY, CDR2 FYNNEI. CDR3 length: 17 amino acids. Here the CDR3 reads CASSGLKGGNVGQPQHF. Written as DNA, the CDR3 is TGTGCCAGCAGTGGATTAAAGGGAGGGAACGTCGGTCAGCCCCAGCATTTT.

This clonotype was seen repeatedly, ten times or more. CDR3 in DNA: TGCGCCAGCAGCCACGGACAGCTCCGGGGGCAAGAGACCCAGTACTTC. Its protein is CASSHGQLRGQETQYF. The chain carries TRBV5-1 and TRBJ2-5; D might be TRBD1 or TRBD2, each matching 6 bases. V was cut by 4 bases and J by 2 bases, with 18 bases left in between. Germline V gene lookup returns CDR1 SGHRS and CDR2 YFSETQ. The CDR3 consists of 16 residues.

This clonotype was detected many times. The chain uses TRBV27 and TRBJ2-5, with TRBD2 identical over 9 bases. V lost 2 bases to trimming and J lost 5 bases; unmatched junction nucleotides: 15. Per the germline V gene, CDR1 is MNHEY and CDR2 is SMNVEV (reference sequence). CDR3 length equals 18 residues. For the CDR3, the DNA is TGTGCCAGCAGTTTAGCCTTTCCGGGACTAGCACGTGTGGAGACCCAGTACTTC. Translation gives CASSLAFPGLARVETQYF.

The chain has TRBV7-9 and TRBJ2-5, with 7 bases aligning to TRBD1. The CDR3 runs 14 residues. Germline trimming cut 4 bases from V and 3 bases from J; bases unmatched to any gene: 5. Germline V gene data show CDR1 as SEHNR and CDR2 as FQNEAQ (reference sequence). The CDR3 nucleotides are TGTGCCAGCAGCTACGCCGGGACAGAAGAGACCCAGTACTTC. It translates to CASSYAGTEETQYF.

The chain employs TRBV3-1 and TRBJ1-1; D not certain. V was shortened by 2 bases and J by 5 bases, with 9 bases between the two germline ends. The germline CDR1 and CDR2 sequences are LGHDT and YNNKEL (reference sequence). The CDR3 runs 13 residues. The CDR3 reads CASSQQQRTEAFF. CDR3 in DNA: TGTGCCAGCAGCCAACAACAGAGAACTGAAGCTTTCTTT.

The rearrangement joins TRBV29-1 to TRBJ1-1; the D is unclear. The CDR3 contains 14 residues. Trimming removed 4 bases at V and 2 bases at J, with 14 bases between. Germline V gives CDR1 SQVTM, CDR2 ANQGSEA. Written as DNA, the CDR3 is TGCAGCGTTGGCCCCCTAGGCACAAACACTGAAGCTTTCTTT. It codes for CSVGPLGTNTEAFF.